This entry describes one T cell receptor (beta chain). This sample stems from a study of identical twins. TCRdb independently ran MiXCR on the 5' RACE reads; one entry per CDR3 protein. The sample holds 500,000 to 600,000 distinct CDR3 sequences, about 20% seen once. This CDR3 is 14 amino acids long. With 7 bases removed from V and 1 base from J, the gap between germline ends came to 14 bases. The germline CDR1 and CDR2 sequences are SGHRS and YFSETQ. This same sample was also part of a study on T cells expressing NK-cell markers. From that report: HCMV serostatus: most of the eight sequenced donors positive, one negative. Top CD8+ clonotypes included the dominant CD3+CD56+NKG2C+ clonotypes in 5 or 6 donors.

Sequences were obtained from CD4+ T cells sorted from blood. The chain joins TRBV5-1 to TRBJ1-1; D gene ambiguous. This receptor was taken from a woman aged 18-35 years in good health. The CDR3 region has the DNA TGCGCCAGCGCCGAATTTACCGCGAACACTGAAGCTTTCTTT. It yields the protein CASAEFTANTEAFF.